Shown below are 16 T cell receptor beta chains from a single sample sequenced in a study of blood T cell repertoires in COVID-19. Sequencing was performed with immunoSEQ multiplex PCR; in TCRdb, only in-frame clones are kept and a portion is missing. The top ten clones hold more than 8% of a sample with 25,000 to 35,000 clones, over 80% of them seen once. Sequencing was performed on peripheral blood. These receptors were collected from a human donor with active COVID-19. The donor label of this sample is uncertain.

This chain links TRBV9 with TRBJ1-3; possible D gene TRBD1, 6 bases. The CDR3 sequence is 17 residues long. Germline V lookup: CDR1 SGDLS, CDR2 YYNGEE. V was shortened by 0 bases and J by 0 bases, with 13 bases between the two germline ends. The CDR3 nucleotides are TGTGCCAGCAGCGTAGCGGCAGGGACATACTCTGGAAACACCATATATTTT. It is translated as CASSVAAGTYSGNTIYF.

The J gene is TRBJ2-5, the V gene TRBV5-1; D might be TRBD1 (6 bases). Trimming left V 3 bases short and J 0 bases short, with 12 bases between. This CDR3 has 15 amino acids. Germline CDR1 SGHRS, CDR2 YFSETQ. The CDR3 loop is CASSSLPGDQETQYF. CDR3 sequence (DNA): TGCGCCAGCAGCTCCCTCCCAGGGGACCAAGAGACCCAGTACTTC.

CDR3 DNA sequence: TGTGCCAGCAGCGTAGCGGGTAGGGCGGGAAAGGGAGATACGCAGTATTTT. It specifies CASSVAGRAGKGDTQYF. The V and J genes are TRBV9 and TRBJ2-3, with a tentative D call TRBD2 (6 bases). The CDR3 is made up of 17 amino acids. The germline V gene has CDR1 SGDLS and CDR2 YYNGEE. Trimming left V 0 bases short and J 5 bases short, with 19 bases between.

The CDR3 bases are TGTGCCAGCAGTTTTAAGGGACAGGGGGGAGCTTTCTTT. It is translated as CASSFKGQGGAFF. The gene calls are TRBV12-3 or TRBV12-4 and TRBJ1-1; TRBD1 aligns across 11 bases. The CDR3 runs to 13 residues. V trimming: 3 bases; J trimming: 10 bases; junction bases outside the gene matches: 4.

The V and J genes are TRBV6-5 and TRBJ1-6, with TRBD1 matching over 9 bases. Per the germline V gene, CDR1 is MNHEY and CDR2 is SVGAGI. This CDR3 comprises 14 residues. After removal of 7 bases from V and 6 bases from J, the junction contained 4 bases not matched to a gene. This CDR3 reads CASTMDRGNSPLHF. The DNA of the CDR3 is TGTGCCAGCACTATGGACAGGGGTAATTCACCCCTCCACTTT.

A remark on this clone: No DNA is shown, since the ends of the CDR3 on it are uncertain; the CDR3 is the one TCRdb lists. This sequence joins TRBV6-2 or TRBV6-3 and TRBJ1-5. Germline V gene lookup returns CDR1 MNHEY and CDR2 SVGEGT. Counting both end residues, the CDR3 totals 15 amino acids. The CDR3 sequence is CASSTSGGSNQPQHF.

The V and J genes are TRBV10-3 and TRBJ2-4; 9 bases line up with TRBD2. The J segment lost 0 bases and the V segment lost 0 bases, leaving 3 bases of the junction unmatched. Germline V gene lookup returns CDR1 ENHRY and CDR2 SYGVKD. CDR3 length: 17 residues. This CDR3 reads CAISESKAGGAKNIQYF. CDR3 sequence (DNA): TGTGCCATCAGTGAGTCGAAAGCGGGGGGAGCCAAAAACATTCAGTACTTC.

The V call is TRBV9, the J call TRBJ2-2, with TRBD2 matching 14 bases. There are 21 residues in the CDR3. Germline values: CDR1 SGDLS, CDR2 YYNGEE. Trimming took 0 bases from V and 0 from J; bases not matched to a gene: 10. CDR3 loop: CASSVAIRTSGGNPNTGELFF. CDR3 sequence (DNA): TGTGCCAGCAGCGTAGCAATCAGGACTAGCGGGGGGAATCCGAACACCGGGGAGCTGTTTTTT.

The J gene is TRBJ2-2, the V gene TRBV18; a weak D match, TRBD2 (5 bases). CDR3 size: 15 residues. The germline V and J ends were trimmed by 3 bases and 5 bases, with 13 bases remaining between them. The V gene's germline CDR1 is KGHSH and CDR2 LQKENI. CDR3 coding DNA: TGTGCCAGCTCACCTCGCCCTCGGGGAACCGGGGAGCTGTTTTTT. Translated, it gives CASSPRPRGTGELFF.

The CDR3 nucleotides are TGTGCCAGCAGTTCCTACGCGGGGGGGATCTACAATGAGCAGTTCTTC. Residues: CASSSYAGGIYNEQFF. The chain recombines TRBV7-9 with TRBJ2-1; 9 nucleotides align to TRBD2. The CDR3 has 16 amino acids. V shed 6 bases, J shed 3 bases, and the junction held 9 bases outside the gene matches. Germline lookup yields CDR1 SEHNR and CDR2 FQNEAQ (reference sequence). The full variable domain, completed using reference TRBV7-9 and TRBJ2-1, is DTGVSQNPRHKITKRGQNVTFRCDPISEHNRLYWYRQTLGQGPEFLTYFQNEAQLEKSRLLSDRFSAERPKGSFSTLEIQRTEQGDSAMYLCASSSYAGGIYNEQFFGPGTRLTVL.

The V call is TRBV5-1, the J call TRBJ2-1; 8 positions match TRBD2. The CDR3 consists of 13 residues. The junction had 12 bases not matched to a gene; V was cut back by 4 bases and J by 15 bases. Per germline, CDR1 SGHRS and CDR2 YFSETQ. This CDR3 reads CASSLPGERGLFF. The CDR3 DNA follows: TGCGCCAGCAGCCTCCCCGGGGAGCGGGGGTTGTTCTTC. The full variable domain, completed using reference TRBV5-1 and TRBJ2-1, is KAGVTQTPRYLIKTRGQQVTLSCSPISGHRSVSWYQQTPGQGLQFLFEYFSETQRNKGNFPGRFSGRQFSNSRSEMNVSTLELGDSALYLCASSLPGERGLFFGPGTRLTVL.

The chain joins TRBV27 to TRBJ2-7, with 13 bases matching TRBD2. Germline trimming cut 5 bases from V and 9 bases from J; bases unmatched to any gene: 10. Germline V CDR1 and CDR2: MNHEY, SMNVEV (reference sequence). The CDR3 length is 15 residues. CDR3 region: CASSPGLAGYRGQYF. The CDR3 DNA follows: TGTGCCAGCAGTCCGGGACTAGCGGGGTACCGGGGGCAGTACTTC.

The chain is built from TRBV7-2 and TRBJ2-7; 15 nucleotides align to TRBD2. J was trimmed by 4 bases and V by 1 base; bases with no gene match: 2. CDR3 size: 16 residues. Germline V lookup: CDR1 SGHTA, CDR2 FQGNSA. CDR3 amino acids: CASSLEGTSGRYEQYF. The CDR3 nucleotides are TGTGCCAGCAGCTTAGAAGGGACTAGCGGGAGGTACGAGCAGTACTTC.

This clone was recorded once. The chain has TRBV11-1 and TRBJ2-2, with TRBD1 matching over 7 bases. Germline-derived CDR1 and CDR2 are SGHAT and FQDESV (reference sequence). This CDR3 comprises 16 residues. Germline trimming cut 4 bases from V and 0 bases from J; bases unmatched to any gene: 5. CDR3 region: CASSYRTGPNTGELFF. Here the CDR3 DNA reads TGTGCCAGCAGCTATAGGACAGGCCCGAACACCGGGGAGCTGTTTTTT.

The rearrangement uses TRBV7-6 and TRBJ2-7; TRBD1 matches 9 bases. The CDR3 has 16 amino acids. Germline V gene sequence: CDR1 SGHVS, CDR2 FNYEAQ. Trimming cost V 5 bases and J 2 bases; bases outside gene matches: 10. CDR3 coding DNA: TGTGCCAGCAGCCTAACGGACAGGGGCCACCCCTACGAGCAGTACTTC. It encodes CASSLTDRGHPYEQYF.

The chain has TRBV4-3 and TRBJ2-2, with a tentative D call TRBD2 (6 bases). The CDR3 sequence is 19 residues long. Between the trimmed V and J ends, which lost 0 bases and 3 bases, there was a span of 20 bases. The germline V gene encodes CDR1 LGHNA and CDR2 YSLEER. CDR3 amino acids: CASSQEGAGGVGDTGELFF. For the CDR3, the DNA is TGCGCCAGCAGCCAAGAAGGAGCCGGAGGGGTAGGTGACACCGGGGAGCTGTTTTTT.